The 30 T cell receptor beta chains reported below all come from one sample, sequenced in a study of blood T cell repertoires in COVID-19. Libraries were prepared by immunoSEQ multiplex PCR; TCRdb keeps only in-frame clonotypes and omits some of them. The sample has about 350,000 clones; about 90% are singletons. Sequenced input: PBMCs or T cells enriched from blood (not recorded which). The receptors were sampled from a woman aged 30 to 39 who had recovered from COVID-19.

This chain joins TRBV6-1 and TRBJ2-3; 9 bases agree with TRBD1. CDR1 is MNHNS, CDR2 SASEGT, per germline. V gave up 2 bases and J gave up 5 bases; unmatched junction bases: 2. The CDR3 totals 14 residues. CDR3 bases: TGTGCCAGCAGTGAATACAGGGGGCTAGATACGCAGTATTTT. This translates into CASSEYRGLDTQYF.

V and J are TRBV29-1 and TRBJ1-1, with a possible D match to TRBD1 (6 bases). Germline CDR1 is SQVTM and CDR2 is ANQGSEA. Trimming left V 6 bases short and J 0 bases short, with 11 bases between. This CDR3 contains 13 residues. The CDR3 reads CSVITGLNTEAFF. In nucleotides, the CDR3 is TGCAGCGTCATCACAGGGCTGAACACTGAAGCTTTCTTT.

This sequence joins TRBV19 and TRBJ2-1, with TRBD2 identical over 8 bases. The CDR3 contains 16 residues. After removal of 0 bases from V and 8 bases from J, the junction contained 9 bases not matched to a gene. CDR1 LNHDA and CDR2 SQIVND come from the germline V gene (reference sequence). CDR3 DNA sequence: TGTGCCAGTAGTATAGATTTCGGCGGGGGGCAGGATGAGCAGTTCTTC. It is translated as CASSIDFGGGQDEQFF.

This rearrangement joins TRBV5-1 to TRBJ2-2; 7 bases map to TRBD2. The V gene's germline CDR1 is SGHRS and CDR2 YFSETQ. The CDR3 runs to 16 residues. Unmatched junction bases numbered 6, after V lost 1 base and J lost 3 bases. The chain's CDR3 is CASSLQGGADTGELFF. The CDR3 DNA reads as TGCGCCAGCAGCTTGCAGGGAGGGGCAGACACCGGGGAGCTGTTTTTT.

V is TRBV19 and J is TRBJ2-1; 9 nucleotides align to TRBD1. The CDR3 has 15 amino acids. CDR1 and CDR2 from the germline V gene are LNHDA and SQIVND (reference sequence). With V trimmed by 3 bases and J by 7 bases, 7 bases remained unmatched. The CDR3 loop is CASSISGDRVNEQFF. In nucleotides, the CDR3 is TGTGCCAGTAGTATCTCCGGGGACAGGGTGAATGAGCAGTTCTTC.

The chain joins TRBV12-5 to TRBJ1-1, with a tentative D call TRBD1 (5 bases). Trimming stripped 3 bases from V and 4 bases from J, with 9 bases between. CDR3 length equals 13 residues. Germline CDR1 and CDR2: LGHNT and FRNRAP. CDR3 sequence (DNA): TGTGCTAGTGGTTTCCGGGGGGGCACTGAAGCTTTCTTT. This codes for CASGFRGGTEAFF. The variable domain in full, with the rest retrieved from reference TRBV12-5 and TRBJ1-1, is DARVTQTPRHKVTEMGQEVTMRCQPILGHNTVFWYRQTMMQGLELLAYFRNRAPLDDSGMPKDRFSAEMPDATLATLKIQPSEPRDSAVYFCASGFRGGTEAFFGQGTRLTVV.

This chain links TRBV24-1 with TRBJ1-5; TRBD1 matches 7 bases. The CDR3 length is 15 residues. CDR1 and CDR2 from the germline V gene are KGHDR and SFDVKD. The V and J ends lost 3 bases and 7 bases, in that order; junction bases with no gene match: 8. The CDR3 sequence is CATSDGRQGRQPQHF. In DNA, the CDR3 is TGTGCCACCAGTGATGGAAGACAGGGCAGACAGCCCCAGCATTTT.

The chain has TRBV4-1 and TRBJ2-2; a weak D match, TRBD1 (6 bases). The CDR3 sequence is 15 residues long. V lost 5 bases, J lost 6 bases, and 16 bases lay in between. The germline V gene encodes CDR1 MGHRA and CDR2 YSYEKL. In DNA form, the CDR3 reads TGCGCCAGCAGCTATTCCCAGGGGTTGGCCGGGGAGCTGTTTTTT. Translation: CASSYSQGLAGELFF.

The chain recombines TRBV4-1 with TRBJ1-6; 10 nucleotides agree with TRBD1. This CDR3 comprises 14 residues. Germline values: CDR1 MGHRA, CDR2 YSYEKL. The ends lost 9 bases at V and 10 bases at J; junction bases unmatched: 9. The CDR3 spells CASRGGTGVSPLHF. CDR3 DNA sequence: TGCGCCAGTCGTGGGGGGACAGGGGTGTCACCCCTCCACTTT.

The chain employs TRBV28 and TRBJ2-5; a possible D gene is TRBD2 (6 bases). The V and J ends lost 2 bases and 4 bases respectively, with 11 bases between them. Per germline, CDR1 MDHEN and CDR2 SYDVKM. The length of the CDR3 is 14 residues. CDR3 amino acids: CASSLALGGETQYF. DNA for the CDR3: TGTGCCAGCAGTTTAGCCCTCGGGGGAGAGACCCAGTACTTC. The whole variable domain, remainder taken from reference TRBV28 and TRBJ2-5, is DVKVTQSSRYLVKRTGEKVFLECVQDMDHENMFWYRQDPGLGLRLIYFSYDVKMKEKGDIPEGYSVSREKKERFSLILESASTNQTSMYLCASSLALGGETQYFGPGTRLLVL.

The rearrangement links TRBV7-9 to TRBJ1-1; unclear D gene. The germline V gene has CDR1 SEHNR and CDR2 FQNEAQ (reference sequence). Trimming removed 4 bases from V and 0 bases from J, with 12 bases in between. The CDR3 has 15 amino acids. CDR3 in DNA: TGTGCCAGCAGCTCGATGGCGGCAGTGAACACTGAAGCTTTCTTT. Translating it yields CASSSMAAVNTEAFF.

This clone appeared once. This chain joins TRBV3-1 (or the pseudogene TRBV3-2) and TRBJ1-1, with 7 bases lining up with TRBD1. V lost 4 bases, J lost 4 bases, and 9 bases stayed unmatched. Germline loops: CDR1 LGHDT, CDR2 YNNKEL (reference sequence). This CDR3 has 15 residues. CDR3 coding DNA: TGTGCCAGCAGCCCGATCAGGGGGAGTAGCACTGAAGCTTTCTTT. Translated, it gives CASSPIRGSSTEAFF.

This chain joins TRBV9 and TRBJ1-3, with 8 bases lining up with TRBD1. V gave up 4 bases and J gave up 4 bases; unmatched junction bases: 10. Germline V gene sequence: CDR1 SGDLS, CDR2 YYNGEE. The CDR3 extends over 16 amino acids. The CDR3 bases are TGTGCCAGCAGCCCCCATAGAACAGGGGGAGGAAACACCATATATTTT. It translates to CASSPHRTGGGNTIYF. The whole variable domain, remainder taken from reference TRBV9 and TRBJ1-3, is DSGVTQTPKHLITATGQRVTLRCSPRSGDLSVYWYQQSLDQGLQFLIQYYNGEERAKGNILERFSAQQFPDLHSELNLSSLELGDSALYFCASSPHRTGGGNTIYFGEGSWLTVV.

The chain couples TRBV20-1 to TRBJ1-6; 7 nucleotides line up with TRBD1. Germline loops: CDR1 DFQATT, CDR2 SNEGSKA (reference sequence). The CDR3 totals 14 residues. V was clipped by 3 bases and J by 6 bases; unmatched bases: 5. As DNA, the CDR3 is TGCAGTGCTAGTCGGGACAGAGCTAATTCACCCCTCCACTTT. It codes for CSASRDRANSPLHF.

The chain combines TRBV5-4 with TRBJ2-3; a weak D match, TRBD1 (6 bases). The V end lost 6 bases, the J end lost 2 bases, and 16 bases lay between the germline ends. The length of the CDR3 is 15 residues. Germline lookup yields CDR1 SGHNT and CDR2 YYREEE (reference sequence). The CDR3 reads CASTRGAAYTDTQYF. DNA of the CDR3: TGTGCCAGCACCAGGGGCGCGGCTTACACAGATACGCAGTATTTT.

This chain links TRBV27 with TRBJ2-7; 12 nucleotides agree with TRBD2. This CDR3 is built from 15 residues. Germline V gene sequence: CDR1 MNHEY, CDR2 SMNVEV (reference sequence). The junction had 5 bases not matched to a gene; V was cut back by 4 bases and J by 4 bases. The CDR3: CASSSGLAGHYEQYF. As DNA, the CDR3 is TGTGCCAGCAGTTCAGGACTAGCGGGGCATTACGAGCAGTACTTC.

This sequence joins TRBV24-1 and TRBJ2-5, with 10 bases identical to TRBD2. Germline CDR1 KGHDR, CDR2 SFDVKD. The CDR3 sequence is 15 residues long. Trimming at V came to 6 bases and at J to 2 bases, leaving 5 bases not matched to a gene. The CDR3, as DNA: TGTGCCACCAGTACTATTAGCGGGGGGCAAGAGACCCAGTACTTC. It translates to CATSTISGGQETQYF.

This clone was seen only once. V usage is TRBV7-2 and J usage is TRBJ1-5; tentative D call: TRBD1 (6 bases). CDR1 and CDR2 from the germline V gene are SGHTA and FQGNSA. With 5 bases removed from V and 4 bases from J, the gap between germline ends came to 12 bases. The CDR3 consists of 14 residues. CDR3 protein: CASSLDRGNQPQHF. The CDR3 DNA reads TGTGCCAGCAGCCTGGACAGAGGGAATCAGCCCCAGCATTTT.

The chain joins TRBV28 to TRBJ1-5; D uncertain. Germline V gene data show CDR1 as MDHEN and CDR2 as SYDVKM. The CDR3 covers 15 residues. The V and J ends lost 5 bases and 6 bases respectively, with 17 bases between them. Here the CDR3 reads CASSTGFFNRQPQHF. DNA of the CDR3: TGTGCCAGCAGTACCGGGTTCTTTAACCGTCAGCCCCAGCATTTT.

This clone was picked up one time. This sequence joins TRBV5-1 and TRBJ1-2, with D tentatively TRBD1 (6 bases). The CDR3 length is 15 residues. CDR1 SGHRS and CDR2 YFSETQ come from the germline V gene. V was clipped by 0 bases and J by 5 bases, with 14 bases between them. CDR3 coding DNA: TGCGCCAGCAGCTTGGTCGGACAGTGGGTGTATGGCTACACCTTC. As protein: CASSLVGQWVYGYTF.

The CDR3 region is CASSLGGDGNEQFF. The CDR3 nucleotides are TGTGCCAGCAGCTTAGGGGGGGACGGGAATGAGCAGTTCTTC. This sequence joins TRBV7-2 and TRBJ2-1, with D perhaps matching TRBD2 (6 bases). CDR3 size: 14 residues. Germline V gene lookup returns CDR1 SGHTA and CDR2 FQGNSA. Trimming shortened V by 1 base and J by 7 bases, and 11 bases separated the two germline ends.

V usage is TRBV19 and J usage is TRBJ1-2; possibly TRBD1 for D (6 bases). The germline V gene encodes CDR1 LNHDA and CDR2 SQIVND (reference sequence). This CDR3 contains 15 residues. Trimming took 4 bases from V and 8 from J, leaving 20 bases between them. DNA of the CDR3: TGTGCCAGTAGTACGTCCGGGACAACCCTCGGGGGCTACACCTTC. The encoded protein is CASSTSGTTLGGYTF.

This chain uses TRBV6-5 with TRBJ1-5; D is perhaps TRBD1 (6 bases). CDR1 is MNHEY and CDR2 is SVGAGI in the germline V gene. The V gene lost 4 bases and the J gene lost 3 bases, with 16 bases spanning the gap. This CDR3 contains 16 residues. The CDR3 DNA sequence: TGTGCCAGCAGTTCCCCAAGCAGGGGAGACAATCAGCCCCAGCATTTT. This codes for CASSSPSRGDNQPQHF.

This clone was seen a single time. The chain carries TRBV5-1 and TRBJ2-7, with 9 bases that match TRBD2. The CDR3 length is 16 residues. The V gene's germline CDR1 is SGHRS and CDR2 YFSETQ. Trimming took 4 bases from V and 3 from J; bases not matched to a gene: 11. In DNA, the CDR3 is TGCGCCAGCAGCCCCCACATAGCGGGGGAGATCTACGAGCAGTACTTC. This translates into CASSPHIAGEIYEQYF.

This chain uses TRBV2 with TRBJ1-1, with D unclear. Germline CDR1 SNHLY, CDR2 FYNNEI. This CDR3 contains 13 residues. Trimming removed 3 bases from V and 1 base from J, with 6 bases in between. The CDR3 sequence: CASSDISNTEAFF. CDR3 in DNA: TGTGCCAGCAGTGATATTTCGAACACTGAAGCTTTCTTT. The complete variable domain, with remaining parts taken from reference TRBV2 and TRBJ1-1, reads EPEVTQTPSHQVTQMGQEVILRCVPISNHLYFYWYRQILGQKVEFLVSFYNNEISEKSEIFDDQFSVERPDGSNFTLKIRSTKLEDSAMYFCASSDISNTEAFFGQGTRLTVV.

The V and J genes are TRBV19 and TRBJ1-4; no reliable D call. Trimming took 0 bases from V and 5 from J, leaving 10 bases between them. This CDR3 is 15 amino acids long. In germline, CDR1 is LNHDA, CDR2 SQIVND (reference sequence). Written as DNA, the CDR3 is TGTGCCAGTAGTATAGATCTCGCCGGGAATGAAAAACTGTTTTTT. Amino acids: CASSIDLAGNEKLFF.

This chain uses TRBV6-1 with TRBJ1-1, with a possible D match to TRBD1 (6 bases). In germline, CDR1 is MNHNS, CDR2 SASEGT. The length of the CDR3 is 18 residues. Trimming stripped 3 bases from V and 2 bases from J, with 22 bases between. The CDR3 DNA is TGTGCCAGCAGTGAGGCCTTCAGGACAGCGGACTTTAACACTGAAGCTTTCTTT. It is translated as CASSEAFRTADFNTEAFF.

The genes are TRBV5-4 and TRBJ1-2, with 9 bases identical to TRBD1. V trimming: 4 bases; J trimming: 3 bases; junction bases outside the gene matches: 4. Germline lookup yields CDR1 SGHNT and CDR2 YYREEE (reference sequence). This CDR3 has 14 residues. CDR3 DNA sequence: TGTGCCAGCAGCCAACGACAGGGGGACTATGGCTACACCTTC. This translates into CASSQRQGDYGYTF. Combining the CDR3 with reference TRBV5-4 and TRBJ1-2 gives the whole variable domain ETGVTQSPTHLIKTRGQQVTLRCSSQSGHNTVSWYQQALGQGPQFIFQYYREEENGRGNFPPRFSGLQFPNYSSELNVNALELDDSALYLCASSQRQGDYGYTFGSGTRLTVV.

This clone was found once. The chain combines TRBV5-6 with TRBJ2-1; TRBD2 is a possible D gene (7 bases). Per the germline V gene, CDR1 is SGHDT and CDR2 is YYEEEE. V lost 0 bases to trimming and J lost 2 bases, with 15 bases between them. This CDR3 is 17 amino acids long. DNA for the CDR3: TGTGCCAGCAGCTTGGGGCGGGGGCCCCCCGCCTACAATGAGCAGTTCTTC. Translation: CASSLGRGPPAYNEQFF.

This clone was detected once. V is TRBV4-3 and J is TRBJ2-7; D possibly corresponds to TRBD2 (5 bases). Germline loops: CDR1 LGHNA, CDR2 YSLEER. V was pared by 1 base and J by 5 bases, with 15 bases between. The CDR3 has 15 amino acids. The chain's CDR3 is CASSQGVRGKNEQYF. The DNA of the CDR3 is TGCGCCAGCAGCCAAGGGGTACGGGGAAAGAACGAGCAGTACTTC.